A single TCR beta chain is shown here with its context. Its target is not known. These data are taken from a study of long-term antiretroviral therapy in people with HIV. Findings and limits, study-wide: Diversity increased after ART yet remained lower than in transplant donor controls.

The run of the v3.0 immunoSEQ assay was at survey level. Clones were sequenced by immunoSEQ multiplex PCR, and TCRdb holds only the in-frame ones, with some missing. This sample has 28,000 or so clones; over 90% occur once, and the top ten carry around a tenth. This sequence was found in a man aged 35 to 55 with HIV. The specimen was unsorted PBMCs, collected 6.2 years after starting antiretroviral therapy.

CDR3 sequence: CASSYRASEAFF. CDR3 nucleotides: TGTGCCAGCAGCTACAGAGCGAGTGAAGCTTTCTTT. The chain carries TRBV2 and TRBJ1-1; the D is unclear. V dropped 6 bases and J dropped 7 bases, with 12 bases sitting between them. This CDR3 has 12 residues. Germline V gene lookup returns CDR1 SNHLY and CDR2 FYNNEI.